One and the same sample provided the 16 T cell receptor beta chains below, sequenced in a study of blood T cell repertoires in COVID-19 (TCRdb year 2020). The library was produced with the immunoSEQ multiplex PCR assay. Sourced from immuneACCESS, this table was stored by TCRdb with only in-frame sequences that have V and J called. A share of the clones is absent; for the studies checked, an unresolved V gene accounts for under half, and the remainder has no known explanation. The sample table holds over 110,000 clones, of which approximately 80% were seen once. Roughly 8% of the sample is taken by the ten largest. Sequencing was performed on peripheral blood. The receptors shown here come from a human donor in a cohort sampled during active COVID-19.

The chain combines TRBV2 with TRBJ2-7; TRBD1 aligns across 8 bases. This CDR3 contains 11 residues. The germline gives CDR1 SNHLY, CDR2 FYNNEI. Losses at the gene ends were 9 bases for V and 6 bases for J; bases not matched to a gene: 4. The CDR3 coding sequence is TGTGCCAGAGGACAGGGCGGCGAGCAGTACTTC. It encodes CARGQGGEQYF.

This clone appeared a few times. V usage is TRBV5-5 and J usage is TRBJ2-2; D call uncertain. In germline, CDR1 is SGHKS, CDR2 YYEKEE (reference sequence). This CDR3 is built from 14 residues. Trimming removed 0 bases at V and 6 bases at J, with 9 bases between. The CDR3: CASSLVGGPGELFF. The CDR3 coding sequence is TGTGCCAGCAGCTTGGTAGGCGGCCCCGGGGAGCTGTTTTTT. The complete variable domain, with remaining parts taken from reference TRBV5-5 and TRBJ2-2, reads DAGVTQSPTHLIKTRGQQVTLRCSPISGHKSVSWYQQVLGQGPQFIFQYYEKEERGRGNFPDRFSARQFPNYSSELNVNALLLGDSALYLCASSLVGGPGELFFGEGSRLTVL.

The chain couples TRBV7-2 to TRBJ2-5; perhaps TRBD2 as D (5 bases). Germline V gives CDR1 SGHTA, CDR2 FQGNSA. This CDR3 region has 14 residues. V was shortened by 1 base and J by 5 bases, with 11 bases between the two germline ends. CDR3: CASSLGVGVETQYF. The CDR3 nucleotides read TGTGCCAGCAGCTTAGGGGTGGGAGTGGAGACCCAGTACTTC.

This chain connects TRBV24-1 to TRBJ2-1; 9 bases are shared with TRBD1. From germline, CDR1 is KGHDR and CDR2 SFDVKD. The V segment lost 0 bases and the J segment 7 bases; nucleotides outside the gene matches: 9. CDR3 length: 17 amino acids. As DNA, the CDR3 is TGTGCCACCAGTGATTTGGGGACAGGGATGGATTCAAATGAGCAGTTCTTC. It translates to CATSDLGTGMDSNEQFF.

The genes are TRBV7-2 and TRBJ2-7; 13 bases match TRBD2. CDR1 SGHTA and CDR2 FQGNSA come from the germline V gene. V lost 5 bases and J lost 7; bases outside the gene matches: 8. CDR3 length: 15 amino acids. The CDR3 region is CASSARTSGRLEQYF. Written as DNA, the CDR3 is TGTGCCAGCAGCGCAAGGACTAGCGGGAGACTTGAGCAGTACTTC.

The chain joins TRBV7-2 to TRBJ2-3, with D tentatively TRBD2 (6 bases). Trimming removed 0 bases from V and 11 bases from J, with 24 bases in between. The CDR3 extends over 17 amino acids. In germline, CDR1 is SGHTA, CDR2 FQGNSA. The CDR3 reads CASSLAGLGVRGEGQYF. As DNA, the CDR3 is TGTGCCAGCAGCTTAGCGGGACTCGGTGTAAGGGGCGAAGGGCAGTATTTT.

The rearrangement uses TRBV3-1 (or the pseudogene TRBV3-2) and TRBJ2-7, with a weak D call TRBD1 (7 bases). Germline lookup yields CDR1 LGHDT and CDR2 YNNKEL (reference sequence). V lost 1 base and J 2 bases, leaving 15 bases between the germline ends. There are 16 residues in the CDR3. CDR3 DNA sequence: TGTGCCAGCAGCCAAGTACCCGCGGGACAGCCCTACGAGCAGTACTTC. As protein: CASSQVPAGQPYEQYF.

The chain combines TRBV6-2 or TRBV6-3 with TRBJ2-4; the D gene is possibly TRBD1 (7 bases). The CDR3 totals 18 residues. Trimming stripped 2 bases from V and 0 bases from J, with 17 bases between. Germline V gene data show CDR1 as MNHEY and CDR2 as SVGEGT. For the CDR3, the DNA is TGTGCCAGCAGTTACGTAGTGGAGGGGGCAGGAGCCAAAAACATTCAGTACTTC. Its translation: CASSYVVEGAGAKNIQYF.

The chain couples TRBV4-1 to TRBJ1-2, with 7 bases matching TRBD1. V shed 2 bases, J shed 4 bases, and the junction held 4 bases outside the gene matches. CDR3 length equals 14 residues. In germline, CDR1 is MGHRA, CDR2 YSYEKL. The CDR3 sequence is CASSQPRDSYGYTF. The CDR3 bases are TGCGCCAGCAGCCAACCCCGGGACAGCTATGGCTACACCTTC.

This chain connects TRBV28 to TRBJ2-5, with D possibly being TRBD2 (5 bases). The V gene lost 4 bases and the J gene lost 3 bases, with 21 bases spanning the gap. This CDR3 has 17 residues. Germline V gene lookup returns CDR1 MDHEN and CDR2 SYDVKM. DNA of the CDR3: TGTGCCAGCAGTTCAATCGTGGGCGGAGGACGCGAAGAGACCCAGTACTTC. This sequence encodes CASSSIVGGGREETQYF.

The rearrangement joins TRBV7-3 to TRBJ2-5, with 9 bases lining up with TRBD1. The V gene's germline CDR1 is SGHTA and CDR2 FQGTGA. Losses at the gene ends were 5 bases for V and 5 bases for J; bases not matched to a gene: 6. This CDR3 is built from 14 residues. The CDR3 nucleotides read TGTGCCAGCAGCCCCGGGACAGGGTACGAGACCCAGTACTTC. Amino acids: CASSPGTGYETQYF.

The rearrangement joins TRBV7-5 to TRBJ1-1; TRBD1 is the table's D call, not checked against the DNA. TRBV7-5 is marked as a pseudogene. This CDR3 region has 13 residues. CDR3 protein: CVRSPTGDTEAFF. In DNA, the CDR3 is TGTGTCAGAAGTCCGACAGGGGACACTGAAGCTTTCTTT.

On this clone: Distinct nucleotide sequences in the sample also encode this CDR3. The chain combines TRBV28 with TRBJ2-7; 8 bases line up with TRBD2. After removal of 7 bases from V and 3 bases from J, the junction contained 14 bases not matched to a gene. Germline V gene sequence: CDR1 MDHEN, CDR2 SYDVKM. This CDR3 spans 16 amino acids. For the CDR3, the DNA is TGTGCCAGCAACGCCCCGGGTACTAGCGGCAGCTACGAGCAGTACTTC. As protein: CASNAPGTSGSYEQYF.

The chain is built from TRBV4-2 and TRBJ2-1; tentatively, D is TRBD1 (7 bases). V gave up 2 bases and J gave up 3 bases, with 14 bases separating them. Germline V lookup: CDR1 LGHNA, CDR2 YNFKEQ. This CDR3 region has 16 residues. CDR3 residues: CASSQTTGRNYNEQFF. The DNA for the CDR3 is TGTGCCAGCAGCCAAACGACAGGGAGGAACTACAATGAGCAGTTCTTC.

The rearrangement uses TRBV11-2 and TRBJ2-7, with 9 bases identical to TRBD1. V lost 5 bases and J lost 2; bases outside the gene matches: 4. Germline assignment: CDR1 SGHAT and CDR2 FQNNGV. The CDR3 sequence is 14 residues long. The CDR3 protein is CASSTGQGPYEQYF. DNA of the CDR3: TGTGCCAGCAGCACGGGACAGGGTCCCTACGAGCAGTACTTC.

J is TRBJ2-5 and V is TRBV12-3 or TRBV12-4, with D unclear. The CDR3 spans 13 residues. V lost 6 bases and J 5 bases, leaving 13 bases between the germline ends. CDR3 in DNA: TGTGCCAGCAGCACAACAAACGGGGAGACCCAGTACTTC. This sequence encodes CASSTTNGETQYF.